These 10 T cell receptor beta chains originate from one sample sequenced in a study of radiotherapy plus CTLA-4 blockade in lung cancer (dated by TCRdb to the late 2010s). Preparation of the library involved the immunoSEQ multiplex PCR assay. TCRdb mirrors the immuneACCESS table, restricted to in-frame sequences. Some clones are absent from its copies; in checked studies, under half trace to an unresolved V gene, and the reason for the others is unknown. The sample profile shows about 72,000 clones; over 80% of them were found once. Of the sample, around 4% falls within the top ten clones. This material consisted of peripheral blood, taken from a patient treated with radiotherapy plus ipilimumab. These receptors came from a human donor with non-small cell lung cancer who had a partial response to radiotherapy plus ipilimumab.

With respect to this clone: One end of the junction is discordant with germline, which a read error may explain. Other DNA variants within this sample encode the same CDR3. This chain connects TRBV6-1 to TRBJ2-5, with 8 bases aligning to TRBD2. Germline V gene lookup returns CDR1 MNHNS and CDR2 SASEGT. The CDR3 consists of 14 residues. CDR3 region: CASSVPGGEETQYF. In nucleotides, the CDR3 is TGCGCCAGCAGTGTACCGGGAGGGGAAGAGACCCAGTACTTC.

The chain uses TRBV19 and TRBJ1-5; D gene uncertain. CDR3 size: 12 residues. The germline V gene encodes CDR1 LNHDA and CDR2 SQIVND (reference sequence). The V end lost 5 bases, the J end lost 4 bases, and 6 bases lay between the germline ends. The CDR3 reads CASSQINQPQHF. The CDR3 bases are TGTGCCAGTAGTCAGATAAATCAGCCCCAGCATTTT.

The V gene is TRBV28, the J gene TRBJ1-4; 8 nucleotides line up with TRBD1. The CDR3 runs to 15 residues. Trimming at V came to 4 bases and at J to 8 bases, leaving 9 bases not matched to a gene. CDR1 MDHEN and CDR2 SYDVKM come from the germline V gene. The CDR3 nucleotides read TGTGCCAGCAGTTCCGGACAGGGAGGTTTGGAAAAACTGTTTTTT. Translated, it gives CASSSGQGGLEKLFF.

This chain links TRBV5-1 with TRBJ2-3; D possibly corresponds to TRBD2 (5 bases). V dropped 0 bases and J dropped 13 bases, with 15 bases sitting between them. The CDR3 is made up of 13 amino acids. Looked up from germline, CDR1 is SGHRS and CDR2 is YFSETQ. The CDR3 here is CASSLVGGPGEYF. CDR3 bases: TGCGCCAGCAGCTTGGTAGGCGGGCCAGGAGAGTATTTT.

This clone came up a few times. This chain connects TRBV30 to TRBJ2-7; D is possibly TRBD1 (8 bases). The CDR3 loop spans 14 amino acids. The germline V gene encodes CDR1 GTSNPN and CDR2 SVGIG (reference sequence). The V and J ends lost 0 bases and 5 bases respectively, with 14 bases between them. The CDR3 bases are TGTGCCTGGAGTGTACAGGGGGGGTTCCACGAGCAGTACTTC. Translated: CAWSVQGGFHEQYF.

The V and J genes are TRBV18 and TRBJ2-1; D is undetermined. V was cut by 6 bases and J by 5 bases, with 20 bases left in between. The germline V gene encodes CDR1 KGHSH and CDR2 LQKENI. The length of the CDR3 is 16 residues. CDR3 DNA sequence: TGTGCCAGCTCCTCCCCCGGAGCCTCATACGACAATGAGCAGTTCTTC. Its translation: CASSSPGASYDNEQFF.

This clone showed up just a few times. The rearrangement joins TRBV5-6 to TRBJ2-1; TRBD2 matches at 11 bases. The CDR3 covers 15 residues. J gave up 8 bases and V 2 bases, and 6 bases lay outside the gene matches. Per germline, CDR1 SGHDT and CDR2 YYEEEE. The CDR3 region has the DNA TGTGCCAGCAGCTTACTAGCGGGAGTGTTATATGAGCAGTTCTTC. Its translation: CASSLLAGVLYEQFF. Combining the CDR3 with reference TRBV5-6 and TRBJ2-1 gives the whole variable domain DAGVTQSPTHLIKTRGQQVTLRCSPKSGHDTVSWYQQALGQGPQFIFQYYEEEERQRGNFPDRFSGHQFPNYSSELNVNALLLGDSALYLCASSLLAGVLYEQFFGPGTRLTVL.

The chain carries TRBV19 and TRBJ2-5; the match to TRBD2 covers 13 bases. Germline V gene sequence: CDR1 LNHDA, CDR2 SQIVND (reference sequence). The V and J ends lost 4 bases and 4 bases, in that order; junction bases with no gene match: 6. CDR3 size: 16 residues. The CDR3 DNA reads TGTGCCAGTAGTAGAGGAGGACTAGCGGGAGTAGAGACCCAGTACTTC. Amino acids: CASSRGGLAGVETQYF.

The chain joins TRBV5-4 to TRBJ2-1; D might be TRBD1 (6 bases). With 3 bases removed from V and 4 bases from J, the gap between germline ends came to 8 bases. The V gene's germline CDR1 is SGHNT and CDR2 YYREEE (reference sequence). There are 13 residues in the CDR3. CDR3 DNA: TGTGCCAGCAGCTCTACAGGGTACAATGAGCAGTTCTTC. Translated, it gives CASSSTGYNEQFF.

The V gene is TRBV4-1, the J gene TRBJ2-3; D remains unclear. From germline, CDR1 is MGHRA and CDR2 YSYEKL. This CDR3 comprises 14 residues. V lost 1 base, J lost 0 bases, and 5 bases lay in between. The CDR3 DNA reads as TGCGCCAGCAGCCAAGCTACTAGCACAGATACGCAGTATTTT. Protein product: CASSQATSTDTQYF.